Presented here are 11 T cell receptor beta chains from one specimen sequenced in a study of T cell responses to AZD1222 COVID-19 vaccine. Sequencing used immunoSEQ multiplex PCR; TCRdb keeps in-frame clones, though not all of them. This table has around 180,000 clones, roughly 88% appearing once. Sequenced here: peripheral blood, sampled on day 0 of AZD1222 vaccination. Source of these receptors: an adult in good health.

The chain carries TRBV5-5 and TRBJ1-1; 8 bases are shared with TRBD1. The CDR3 sequence is 15 residues long. Trimming took 2 bases from V and 0 from J; bases not matched to a gene: 3. The germline V gene encodes CDR1 SGHKS and CDR2 YYEKEE (reference sequence). The CDR3 coding sequence is TGTGCCAGCAGCTTTGGACAGGGCATGAACACTGAAGCTTTCTTT. Protein sequence: CASSFGQGMNTEAFF.

The chain employs TRBV6-6 and TRBJ1-5, with 9 nucleotides matching TRBD1. The CDR3 is 17 amino acids. V was clipped by 5 bases and J by 1 base; unmatched bases: 9. From germline, CDR1 is MNHNY and CDR2 SVGAGI (reference sequence). This CDR3 reads CASSRSEQGASNQPQHF. The CDR3, as DNA: TGTGCCAGCAGTCGATCCGAACAGGGGGCGAGCAATCAGCCCCAGCATTTT.

The genes are TRBV6-1 and TRBJ1-1; the D is unclear. Between the trimmed V and J ends, which lost 2 bases and 4 bases, there was a span of 14 bases. The CDR3 spans 15 residues. Germline V gene data show CDR1 as MNHNS and CDR2 as SASEGT. The CDR3 sequence is CASSELKGLFTEAFF. The CDR3 nucleotides are TGTGCCAGCAGTGAATTGAAGGGCTTATTCACTGAAGCTTTCTTT.

The chain is built from TRBV24-1 and TRBJ1-5; TRBD1 might be the D (5 bases). Trimming shortened V by 3 bases and J by 0 bases, and 17 bases separated the two germline ends. The CDR3 loop spans 18 amino acids. Germline lookup yields CDR1 KGHDR and CDR2 SFDVKD. The CDR3 sequence is CATSDSSDSLLSNQPQHF. CDR3 DNA: TGTGCCACCAGTGATAGCTCTGACAGTCTACTTAGCAATCAGCCCCAGCATTTT.

This clone was observed a handful of times. The V and J genes are TRBV5-6 and TRBJ1-5; possibly TRBD1 for D (5 bases). Trimming removed 2 bases at V and 0 bases at J, with 9 bases between. CDR1 SGHDT and CDR2 YYEEEE come from the germline V gene. The CDR3 is made up of 15 amino acids. The CDR3 loop reads CASSLRQISNQPQHF. The CDR3 DNA is TGTGCCAGCAGCTTACGACAGATTAGCAATCAGCCCCAGCATTTT. Complete variable domain (other parts from reference TRBV5-6 and TRBJ1-5): DAGVTQSPTHLIKTRGQQVTLRCSPKSGHDTVSWYQQALGQGPQFIFQYYEEEERQRGNFPDRFSGHQFPNYSSELNVNALLLGDSALYLCASSLRQISNQPQHFGDGTRLSIL.

Worth noting for this clone: The same CDR3 arises from other DNA sequences in this sample as well. CDR3 sequence: CASSLLGEQYF. The CDR3 DNA reads TGTGCCAGCAGTTTGTTGGGCGAGCAGTACTTC. The rearrangement uses TRBV12-3 or TRBV12-4 and TRBJ2-7; D unclear. V shed 3 bases and J shed 6 bases, with 6 bases lying between them. CDR3 length equals 11 residues.

The CDR3 DNA reads as TGTGCCAGCACTAAGGTCCTCTATGGCTACACCTTC. This codes for CASTKVLYGYTF. The chain joins TRBV28 to TRBJ1-2; D gene ambiguous. The V end was cut by 7 bases, the J end by 4 bases, with 10 bases between. The CDR3 spans 12 residues. Germline-derived CDR1 and CDR2 are MDHEN and SYDVKM.

This clone was seen a single time. The CDR3 DNA reads TGTGCCTGGACGGGGGTGGGACTTGTCTACACCTTC. Protein product: CAWTGVGLVYTF. This chain connects TRBV30 to TRBJ1-2, with D perhaps TRBD1 (5 bases). V shed 4 bases and J shed 10 bases, with 16 bases lying between them. The CDR3 sequence is 12 residues long. Germline CDR1 GTSNPN, CDR2 SVGIG (reference sequence). Drawing the rest from reference TRBV30 and TRBJ1-2, the complete variable domain is SQTIHQWPATLVQPVGSPLSLECTVEGTSNPNLYWYRQAAGRGLQLLFYSVGIGQISSEVPQNLSASRPQDRQFILSSKKLLLSDSGFYLCAWTGVGLVYTFGSGTRLTVV.

The V gene is TRBV6-5, the J gene TRBJ1-3; no definite D call. In germline, CDR1 is MNHEY, CDR2 SVGAGI. The CDR3 has 15 amino acids. The V end lost 0 bases, the J end lost 4 bases, and 10 bases lay between the germline ends. This CDR3 is CASSYSAELGNTIYF. CDR3 nucleotides: TGTGCCAGCAGTTACTCGGCTGAATTGGGAAACACCATATATTTT.

The gene calls are TRBV24-1 and TRBJ2-1, with a weak D call TRBD2 (6 bases). The V and J ends lost 5 bases and 8 bases respectively, with 15 bases between them. This CDR3 has 14 residues. Germline V gene lookup returns CDR1 KGHDR and CDR2 SFDVKD. The chain's CDR3 is CATSGGGGSHEQFF. DNA of the CDR3: TGTGCCACCAGTGGGGGAGGTGGAAGTCATGAGCAGTTCTTC.

V is TRBV3-1 (or the pseudogene TRBV3-2) and J is TRBJ2-5, with unresolved D. Trimming took 2 bases from V and 5 from J, leaving 15 bases between them. Germline V lookup: CDR1 LGHDT, CDR2 YNNKEL (reference sequence). The CDR3 consists of 15 residues. The CDR3 DNA follows: TGTGCCAGCAGCCAATTTTTAGGTTCTGGGGAGACCCAGTACTTC. Translated, it gives CASSQFLGSGETQYF.